The T cell receptor beta chain under discussion was sequenced for a study of HIV-infected patients and healthy controls. Relative to its sample, this clonotype is medium-sized. Follow-up blood was drawn about 14 weeks, roughly three months, after antiretroviral therapy began. No cell fractionation was done, so the repertoire covers all unsorted peripheral blood T cells. Around 530 ng RNA was reverse transcribed with alpha and beta constant-region primers. Using multiplexing indices, alpha and beta chain libraries were generated apart by chain-specific third strand synthesis. TCRdb analysed the 5' RACE reads with MiXCR anew, one entry per CDR3 protein. Seen here are roughly 6,600 distinct CDR3 sequences, about 10% observed once, and the top ten hold approximately 17%. The CDR3 sequence is 16 residues long. CDR1 and CDR2 from the germline V gene are SGHKS and YYEKEE (reference sequence). The J segment lost 2 bases and the V segment lost 1 base, leaving 7 bases of the junction unmatched.

The gene calls are TRBV5-5 and TRBJ2-5; 8 bases line up with TRBD2. The origin of this receptor is an adult with HIV infection. Sequenced material: blood, taken during antiretroviral therapy. Here the CDR3 reads CASSLSPASGQETQYF. CDR3 DNA: TGTGCCAGCAGCTTGTCCCCGGCTAGCGGGCAAGAGACCCAGTACTTC.